This T cell receptor beta chain was captured by sequencing in a study of shared clonotypes between healthy human individuals. TCRdb's table, derived via immunoSEQ multiplex PCR, lists solely in-frame clones and lacks some. The table has more than 2,000,000 clones, about 92% seen once. The CDR3 extends over 15 amino acids. The ends lost 4 bases at V and 3 bases at J; junction bases unmatched: 4. Germline assignment: CDR1 LNHDA and CDR2 SQIVND (reference sequence). Sequenced material: naive CD4+ T cells from PBMCs. Subset noted: CD45RA+ positively selected. This TCR was sampled from a man aged 18 to 29 in good health. Some clones in this sample may be carry-over from other donors' samples. V and J are TRBV19 and TRBJ1-3; 9 nucleotides match TRBD1. The CDR3 region is CASSRGQGYGNTIYF. The CDR3 DNA follows: TGTGCCAGTAGTAGGGGACAGGGCTATGGAAACACCATATATTTT.